The present T cell receptor (beta chain) was sequenced within a study of CD8 T cells in Susac syndrome. RNA was extracted with the RNeasy kit, and a quantity of roughly 0.45 to 1 ug was reverse transcribed using random hexamers. TCRdb redid the calling of the immunoSEQ multiplex PCR reads with MiXCR, one entry per CDR3 protein. Of about 250,000 distinct CDR3 sequences listed, 93% are singletons. Trimming cost V 1 base and J 4 bases, with 9 bases left between them. The CDR3 runs to 14 residues. In germline, CDR1 is SGHRS, CDR2 YFSETQ. Sample: CD4+ T cells from PBMCs. The chain joins TRBV5-1 to TRBJ1-3; D is undetermined. The TCR originated in a human donor with multiple sclerosis. CDR3: CASSLTTQGNTIYF. The CDR3 DNA follows: TGCGCCAGCAGCTTGACAACTCAGGGAAACACCATATATTTT.